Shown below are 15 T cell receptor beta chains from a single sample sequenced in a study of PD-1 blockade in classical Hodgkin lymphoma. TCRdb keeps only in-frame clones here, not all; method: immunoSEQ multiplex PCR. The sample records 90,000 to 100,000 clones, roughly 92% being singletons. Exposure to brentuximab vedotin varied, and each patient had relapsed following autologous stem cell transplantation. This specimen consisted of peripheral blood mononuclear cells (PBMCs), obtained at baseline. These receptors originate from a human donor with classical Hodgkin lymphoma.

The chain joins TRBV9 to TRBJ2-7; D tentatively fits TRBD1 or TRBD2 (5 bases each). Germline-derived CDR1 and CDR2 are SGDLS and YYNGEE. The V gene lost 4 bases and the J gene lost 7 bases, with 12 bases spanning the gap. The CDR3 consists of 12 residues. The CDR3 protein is CASSLGTGEQYF. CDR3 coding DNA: TGTGCCAGCAGCCTTGGGACGGGGGAGCAGTACTTC.

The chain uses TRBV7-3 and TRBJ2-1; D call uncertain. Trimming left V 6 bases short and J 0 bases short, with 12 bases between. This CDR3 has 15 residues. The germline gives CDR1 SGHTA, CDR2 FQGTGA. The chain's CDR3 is CASSNQPTSYNEQFF. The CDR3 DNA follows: TGTGCCAGCAGTAATCAGCCCACCTCCTACAATGAGCAGTTCTTC.

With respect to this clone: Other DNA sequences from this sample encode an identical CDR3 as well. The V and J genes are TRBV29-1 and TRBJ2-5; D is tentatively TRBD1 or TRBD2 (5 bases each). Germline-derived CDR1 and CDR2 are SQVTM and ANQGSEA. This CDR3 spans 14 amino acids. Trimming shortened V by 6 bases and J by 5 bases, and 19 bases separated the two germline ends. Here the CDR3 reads CSVGVGGAPETQYF. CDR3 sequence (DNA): TGCAGCGTGGGGGTGGGCGGCGCCCCGGAGACCCAGTACTTC.

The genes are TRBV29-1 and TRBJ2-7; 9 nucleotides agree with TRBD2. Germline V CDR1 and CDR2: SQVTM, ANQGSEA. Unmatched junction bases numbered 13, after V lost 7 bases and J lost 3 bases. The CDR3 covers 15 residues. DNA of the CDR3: TGCAGCGCCGCTCACGGGGCGGGAGGGTTCTACGAGCAGTACTTC. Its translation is CSAAHGAGGFYEQYF.

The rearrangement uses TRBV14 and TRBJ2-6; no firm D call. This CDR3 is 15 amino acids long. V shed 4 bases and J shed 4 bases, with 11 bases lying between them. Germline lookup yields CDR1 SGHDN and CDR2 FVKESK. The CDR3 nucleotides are TGTGCCAGCAGCCCAGTTTCAGGAGGGGCCAACGTCCTGACTTTC. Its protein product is CASSPVSGGANVLTF.

The CDR3 region is CASSSAQGRYNEQFF. CDR3 coding DNA: TGCGCCAGCAGCTCGGCCCAAGGGCGGTACAATGAGCAGTTCTTC. V is TRBV5-1 and J is TRBJ2-1, with unresolved D. The CDR3 is made up of 15 amino acids. V gave up 3 bases and J gave up 4 bases, with 14 bases separating them. Germline V lookup: CDR1 SGHRS, CDR2 YFSETQ.

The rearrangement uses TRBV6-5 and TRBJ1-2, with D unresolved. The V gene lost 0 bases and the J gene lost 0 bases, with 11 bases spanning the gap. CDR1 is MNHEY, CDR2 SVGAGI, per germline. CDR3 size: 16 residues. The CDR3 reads CASSYSPLRANYGYTF. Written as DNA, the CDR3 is TGTGCCAGCAGTTACTCTCCGCTTAGAGCTAACTATGGCTACACCTTC.

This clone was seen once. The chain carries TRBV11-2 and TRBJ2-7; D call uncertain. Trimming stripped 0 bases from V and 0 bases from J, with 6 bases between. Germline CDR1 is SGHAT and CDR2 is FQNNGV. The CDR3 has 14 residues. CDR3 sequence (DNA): TGTGCCAGCAGCTTAGATCTGGGCTCCTACGAGCAGTACTTC. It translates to CASSLDLGSYEQYF.

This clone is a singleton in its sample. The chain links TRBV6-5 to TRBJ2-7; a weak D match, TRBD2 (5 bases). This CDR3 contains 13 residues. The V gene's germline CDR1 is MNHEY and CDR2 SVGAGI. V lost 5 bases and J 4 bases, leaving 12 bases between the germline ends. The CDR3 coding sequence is TGTGCCAGCAGTGGACGGGATGGGTACGAGCAGTACTTC. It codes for CASSGRDGYEQYF.

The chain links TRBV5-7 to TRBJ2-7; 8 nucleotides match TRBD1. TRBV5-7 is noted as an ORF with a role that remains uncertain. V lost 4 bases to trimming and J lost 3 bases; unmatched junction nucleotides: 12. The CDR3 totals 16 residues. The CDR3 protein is CASSPSGQGFYYEQYF. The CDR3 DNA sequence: TGTGCCAGCAGCCCCTCCGGACAGGGATTCTACTACGAGCAGTACTTC.

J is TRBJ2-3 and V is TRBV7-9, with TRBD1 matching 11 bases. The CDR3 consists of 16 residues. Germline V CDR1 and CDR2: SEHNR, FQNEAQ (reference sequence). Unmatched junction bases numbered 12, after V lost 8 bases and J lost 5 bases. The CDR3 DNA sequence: TGTGCCAGCCCCACTGGGGGACAGGGGGTTGGAGATACGCAGTATTTT. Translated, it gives CASPTGGQGVGDTQYF.

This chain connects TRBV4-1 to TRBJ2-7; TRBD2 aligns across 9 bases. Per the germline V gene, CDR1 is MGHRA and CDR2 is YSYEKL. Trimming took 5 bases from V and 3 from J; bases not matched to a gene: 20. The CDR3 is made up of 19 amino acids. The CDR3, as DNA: TGCGCCAGCAGCTACTTCGGCCCCCCTAAGACTAGCGGATACTACGAGCAGTACTTC. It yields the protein CASSYFGPPKTSGYYEQYF.

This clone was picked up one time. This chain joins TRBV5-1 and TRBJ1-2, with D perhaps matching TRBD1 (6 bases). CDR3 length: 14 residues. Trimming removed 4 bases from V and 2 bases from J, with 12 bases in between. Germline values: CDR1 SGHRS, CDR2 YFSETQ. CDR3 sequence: CASSPRGANYGYTF. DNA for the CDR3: TGCGCCAGCAGCCCCCGGGGGGCCAACTATGGCTACACCTTC.

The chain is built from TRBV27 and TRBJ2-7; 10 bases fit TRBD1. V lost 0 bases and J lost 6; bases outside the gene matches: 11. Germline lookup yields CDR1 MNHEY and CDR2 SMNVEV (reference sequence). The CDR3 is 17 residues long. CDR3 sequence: CASSLSGGTGVSGEQYF. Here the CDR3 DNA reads TGTGCCAGCAGTTTATCGGGTGGGACAGGGGTATCAGGCGAGCAGTACTTC.

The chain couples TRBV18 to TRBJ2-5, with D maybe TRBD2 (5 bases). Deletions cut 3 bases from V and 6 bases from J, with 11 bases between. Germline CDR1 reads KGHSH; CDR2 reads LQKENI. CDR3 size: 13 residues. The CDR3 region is CASSPRADQTQYF. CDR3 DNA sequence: TGTGCCAGCTCACCGCGGGCCGATCAGACCCAGTACTTC.